The rows below give T cell receptor beta chains drawn from one sample of a study of T cell responses to AZD1222 COVID-19 vaccine. The repertoire was sequenced with immunoSEQ multiplex PCR; TCRdb's copy has only in-frame clones and lacks some. The sample records roughly 99,000 clones, approximately 89% being singletons. The source was peripheral blood, collected on day 0 of AZD1222 vaccination. The receptors originated from an adult in good health. The CDR3 runs from the conserved cysteine through the conserved F or W. D genes are given only for firm matches. The listing skips clone size in some rows; elsewhere it reads once, few, many or a size class.

>TRBV11-2|TRBJ2-3|-|-
CASSLGAGASPDTQYF
TGTGCCAGCAGCTTAGGGGCAGGGGCGTCCCCAGATACGCAGTATTTT
>TRBV3-1/TRBV3-2|TRBJ1-2|-|-
CASSQGTVYGYTF
TGTGCCAGCAGCCAAGGGACAGTCTATGGCTACACCTTC
>TRBV28|TRBJ1-6|-|-
CASSLGVGGRNSPLHF
TGTGCCAGCAGTTTAGGTGTGGGGGGTAGGAATTCACCCCTCCACTTT
>TRBV9|TRBJ2-2|-|-
CASSVGGSGELFF
TGTGCCAGCAGCGTAGGGGGTTCCGGGGAGCTGTTTTTT
>TRBV12-3/TRBV12-4|TRBJ2-5|-|-
CASCPAGETQYF
TGTGCCAGCTGCCCGGCGGGGGAGACCCAGTACTTC
>TRBV11-2|TRBJ1-2|-|-
CASSLSYSGYTF
TGTGCCAGCAGCTTATCGTATAGTGGCTACACCTTC
>TRBV4-3|TRBJ1-2|-|-
CASSQEPVHTF
TGCGCCAGCAGCCAAGAACCCGTCCACACCTTC
>TRBV11-2|TRBJ2-3|-|-
CASSLDNTDTQYF
TGTGCCAGCAGCTTAGACAACACAGATACGCAGTATTTT
>TRBV10-3|TRBJ2-5|-|-
CAISVKTGETQYF
TGTGCCATCAGTGTAAAAACAGGGGAGACCCAGTACTTC
>TRBV6-5|TRBJ1-2|-|-
CASSYSLGAYGYTF
TGTGCCAGCAGTTACTCGTTGGGGGCCTATGGCTACACCTTC
>TRBV7-9|TRBJ2-3|TRBD2|-
CASSLLLAGGTDTQYF
TGTGCCAGCAGCTTACTTCTAGCGGGGGGGACAGATACGCAGTATTTT
>TRBV4-3|TRBJ1-6|-|-
CASSQDERESPLHF
TGCGCCAGCAGCCAAGATGAGAGGGAGTCACCCCTCCACTTT
>TRBV14|TRBJ2-2|-|-
CASSQVAGTYTGELFF
TGTGCCAGCAGCCAAGTTGCGGGTACATACACCGGGGAGCTGTTTTTT
>TRBV14|TRBJ1-2|-|-
CASSRNQGGYTF
TGTGCCAGCAGCCGAAATCAGGGTGGCTACACCTTC
>TRBV27|TRBJ1-2|-|-
CASSLNSFGYGYTF
TGTGCCAGCAGTTTAAACAGTTTCGGCTATGGCTACACCTTC
>TRBV10-3|TRBJ2-3|-|-
CAIKVQPTGTDTQYF
TGTGCCATCAAGGTTCAGCCGACAGGCACAGATACGCAGTATTTT
>TRBV9|TRBJ1-1|-|-
CASSEGPDPNTEAFF
TGTGCCAGCAGCGAAGGGCCAGACCCGAACACTGAAGCTTTCTTT
>TRBV7-2|TRBJ1-2|-|-
CASYPRGGADYGYTF
TGTGCCAGCTACCCTCGTGGGGGGGCGGACTATGGCTACACCTTC
>TRBV4-1|TRBJ2-2|TRBD1|-
CASSQTDRGGTGELFF
TGCGCCAGCAGCCAGACCGACAGGGGGGGCACCGGGGAGCTGTTTTTT
>TRBV11-1|TRBJ2-1|TRBD2|once
CASRRGGAEAEQFF
TGTGCCAGCAGGCGCGGGGGGGCCGAGGCTGAGCAGTTCTTC
>TRBV7-9|TRBJ1-1|-|-
CASSSHNLGTEAFF
TGTGCCAGCAGCTCACATAATCTCGGGACTGAAGCTTTCTTT
>TRBV6-1|TRBJ2-5|-|-
CASSEQPGGETQYF
TGTGCCAGCAGTGAACAGCCCGGGGGAGAGACCCAGTACTTC
>TRBV10-3|TRBJ1-1|TRBD1|once
CAMGQGRTEAFF
TGTGCCATGGGACAGGGAAGGACTGAAGCTTTCTTT
>TRBV5-1|TRBJ2-7|TRBD2|-
CASSLARGAYEQYF
TGCGCCAGCAGCTTGGCCCGGGGGGCCTACGAGCAGTACTTC
>TRBV10-3|TRBJ2-2|TRBD2|once
CAISFNGGGTNTGELFF
TGTGCCATCAGTTTTAACGGCGGGGGGACGAACACCGGGGAGCTGTTTTTT
>TRBV25-1|TRBJ1-2|-|-
CASSARFYGYTF
TGTGCCAGCAGTGCCAGGTTCTATGGCTACACCTTC
>TRBV3-1/TRBV3-2|TRBJ2-5|-|-
CASSLLGETQYF
TGTGCCAGCAGCCTACTAGGGGAGACCCAGTACTTC
>TRBV18|TRBJ2-7|TRBD2|-
CASSPGTSGTYEQYF
TGTGCCAGCTCACCCGGGACTAGCGGTACCTACGAGCAGTACTTC
>TRBV4-3|TRBJ2-2|-|-
CASSQEPARGLGELFF
TGCGCCAGCAGCCAAGAGCCGGCCAGGGGCCTCGGGGAGCTGTTTTTT
>TRBV7-2|TRBJ2-7|-|once
CASSLERSYEQYF
TGTGCCAGCAGCTTAGAACGGTCCTACGAGCAGTACTTC
>TRBV6-6|TRBJ1-1|-|-
CASSPAVIRQESTEAFF
TGTGCCAGCAGTCCCGCAGTAATACGACAGGAGAGTACTGAAGCTTTCTTT
>TRBV10-2|TRBJ2-1|-|-
CASSVNRQEQFF
TGCGCCAGCAGTGTAAACAGACAGGAGCAGTTCTTC
>TRBV6-1|TRBJ1-6|-|-
CASSEGSSYNSPLHF
TGTGCCAGCAGTGAAGGGAGCTCCTATAATTCACCCCTCCACTTT
>TRBV10-2|TRBJ2-5|TRBD2|-
CASSEPSGGEETQYF
TGCGCCAGCAGTGAGCCCAGCGGGGGGGAAGAGACCCAGTACTTC
>TRBV11-2|TRBJ2-1|-|once
CASSSLRNEQFF
TGTGCCAGCAGCTCGCTCCGCAATGAGCAGTTCTTC
>TRBV4-3|TRBJ1-4|TRBD1|-
CASSQDTGQVEKLFF
TGCGCCAGCAGCCAAGATACTGGACAGGTTGAAAAACTGTTTTTT
>TRBV6-1|TRBJ1-2|-|-
CASSEGLGSNTF
TGTGCCAGCAGTGAAGGTCTGGGTTCCAACACCTTC
>TRBV4-1|TRBJ2-3|-|-
CASSQKVGQSTDTQYF
TGCGCCAGCAGCCAAAAGGTGGGCCAAAGCACAGATACGCAGTATTTT
>TRBV5-1|TRBJ2-3|-|-
CASSLPGGESTDTQYF
TGCGCCAGCAGCTTACCGGGCGGGGAAAGCACAGATACGCAGTATTTT
>TRBV2|TRBJ2-7|-|-
CASSEDGLYEQYF
TGTGCCAGCAGTGAAGACGGATTGTACGAGCAGTACTTC
>TRBV12-5|TRBJ2-3|TRBD2|-
CASGVPGLVLDTQYF
TGTGCTAGTGGAGTTCCGGGACTAGTATTAGATACGCAGTATTTT
>TRBV10-3|TRBJ2-3|-|-
CAISESGGITDTQYF
TGTGCCATCAGTGAGTCGGGTGGTATCACAGATACGCAGTATTTT
>TRBV5-1|TRBJ1-2|-|-
CASSLAGRRYTF
TGCGCCAGCAGCTTGGCAGGGAGACGCTACACCTTC
>TRBV4-3|TRBJ1-3|TRBD1|-
CASSQDRQGRDTIYF
TGCGCCAGCAGCCAAGACCGACAGGGTAGGGACACCATATATTTT
>TRBV14|TRBJ1-2|-|-
CASSQDLRGGYTF
TGTGCCAGCAGCCAAGATCTTCGTGGGGGCTACACCTTC
>TRBV19|TRBJ2-1|TRBD2|few
CASSLRLAGGIYNEQFF
TGTGCCAGTAGTCTCCGACTAGCGGGGGGGATTTACAATGAGCAGTTCTTC
>TRBV6-6|TRBJ1-6|-|-
CVTRSGDHRENSPLHF
TGTGTTACTAGGTCAGGGGACCACCGAGAAAATTCACCCCTCCACTTT
>TRBV7-9|TRBJ1-1|-|-
CASSTTLNTEAFF
TGTGCCAGCAGCACGACGTTGAACACTGAAGCTTTCTTT
>TRBV5-4|TRBJ1-3|-|-
CASSIPGSSGNTIYF
TGTGCCAGCAGCATCCCAGGGTCTTCTGGAAACACCATATATTTT
>TRBV3-1/TRBV3-2|TRBJ2-5|TRBD1|-
CASSPVGDRGRAFQETQYF
TGTGCCAGCAGCCCGGTAGGGGACAGGGGAAGGGCCTTCCAAGAGACCCAGTACTTC
>TRBV7-8|TRBJ2-3|-|once
CASSAGGGSDTQYF
TGTGCCAGCAGCGCAGGGGGGGGGTCAGATACGCAGTATTTT
>TRBV7-2|TRBJ2-1|TRBD1|-
CASSLDREDEQFF
TGTGCCAGCAGCTTGGACAGGGAGGATGAGCAGTTCTTC
>TRBV7-9|TRBJ1-5|TRBD1|-
CASSGTGSDNQPQHF
TGTGCCAGCAGCGGGACAGGTTCGGACAATCAGCCCCAGCATTTT
>TRBV9|TRBJ1-5|-|-
CASSVGPEDNQPQHF
TGTGCCAGCAGCGTAGGGCCAGAGGACAATCAGCCCCAGCATTTT
>TRBV9|TRBJ1-1|TRBD1|-
CASSVTGEVTEAFF
TGTGCCAGCAGCGTAACAGGGGAGGTCACTGAAGCTTTCTTT
>TRBV3-1/TRBV3-2|TRBJ1-3|-|-
CASSQNGRDNTIYF
TGTGCCAGCAGCCAAAATGGCAGGGATAACACCATATATTTT
>TRBV5-4|TRBJ2-2|-|-
CASSLGIGPTNTGELFF
TGTGCCAGCAGCTTGGGTATCGGCCCAACGAACACCGGGGAGCTGTTTTTT
>TRBV7-3|TRBJ1-3|-|-
CASSRSGEEGNTIYF
TGTGCCAGCAGCAGGTCCGGGGAGGAGGGAAACACCATATATTTT
>TRBV14|TRBJ1-2|TRBD1|-
CASSPIYRGHPYGYTF
TGTGCCAGCAGCCCTATATACAGGGGTCACCCCTATGGCTACACCTTC
>TRBV6-5|TRBJ2-1|TRBD1|-
CASWVTGSSYNEQFF
TGTGCCAGCTGGGTGACAGGGAGCTCCTACAATGAGCAGTTCTTC